Given below is one TCR beta chain in context. Its cognate antigen is unknown. Time point of the sample: week 35, safety follow-up. Every vaccination contained 300 ug of the mutant IDH1 20-mer peptide and was paired with topical imiquimod. Eight vaccine injections were given to patients in weeks 1, 3, 5, 7, 11, 15, 19 and 23. Using immunoSEQ multiplex PCR, the repertoire was profiled, and TCRdb retains in-frame clones only, with some absent. This table has 53,000 or so clones, approximately 79% appearing once. This specimen belongs to a study of a mutant IDH1 vaccine in newly diagnosed glioma. Study-level background: Vaccination was launched 4-6 weeks after radiotherapy alone, or with temozolomide cycles. Participants attended visit V12, the safety follow-up, at week 35, and then attended visit V13 at week 47.

V gave up 6 bases and J gave up 1 base, with 8 bases separating them. Germline CDR1 is MNHNS and CDR2 is SASEGT. This CDR3 is 13 amino acids long. The sequence derives from a man in his forties with glioma. This chain joins TRBV6-1 and TRBJ2-3; D not certain. The sample was PBMCs, taken from a glioma patient whose treatment included an IDH1 peptide vaccine. This CDR3 is CASRELRTDTQYF. CDR3 nucleotide sequence: TGTGCCAGCAGGGAGCTCCGCACAGATACGCAGTATTTT.